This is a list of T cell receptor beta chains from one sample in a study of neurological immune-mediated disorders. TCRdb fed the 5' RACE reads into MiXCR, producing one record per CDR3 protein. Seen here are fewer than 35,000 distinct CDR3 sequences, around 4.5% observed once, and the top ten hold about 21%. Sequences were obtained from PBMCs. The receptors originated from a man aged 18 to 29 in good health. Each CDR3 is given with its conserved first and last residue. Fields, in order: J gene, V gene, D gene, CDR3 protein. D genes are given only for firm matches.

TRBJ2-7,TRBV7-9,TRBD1,CASSEQGVSEYF
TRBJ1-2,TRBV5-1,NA,CASSPRDGRSGYTF
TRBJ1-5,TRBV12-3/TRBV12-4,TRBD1,CASRRGTHQPQHF
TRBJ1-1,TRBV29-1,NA,CSASTENTEAFF
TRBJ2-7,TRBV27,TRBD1,CASSLRDREDEQYF
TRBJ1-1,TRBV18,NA,CASSPSGEGVEAFF
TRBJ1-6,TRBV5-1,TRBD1,CASSLEATGGSPLHF
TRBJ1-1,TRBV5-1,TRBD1,CASSFPGTANTEAFF
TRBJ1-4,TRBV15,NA,CATSYRLFEGFEKLFF
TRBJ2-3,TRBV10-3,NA,CATIRAGTTDTQYF
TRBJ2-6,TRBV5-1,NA,CASSSYRASGANVLTF
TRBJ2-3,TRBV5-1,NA,CASSRGVGGDTQYF
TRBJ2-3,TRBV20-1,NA,CSAPFADTQYF
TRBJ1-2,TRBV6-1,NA,CASKGEQTKYGYTF
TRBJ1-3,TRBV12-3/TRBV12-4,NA,CASSLSSQNSGNTIYF
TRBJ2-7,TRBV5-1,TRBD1,CASSPDRQGGYEQYF
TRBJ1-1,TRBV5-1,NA,CASSLVPLGGEAFF
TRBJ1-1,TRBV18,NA,CASSISDGLDTEAFF
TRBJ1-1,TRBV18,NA,CASSPPKTGFNTEAFF
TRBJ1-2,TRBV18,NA,CASSRSEDNYGYTF
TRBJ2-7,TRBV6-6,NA,CASSYLDGTYEQYF
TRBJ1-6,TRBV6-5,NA,CASSYSHSNSPLHF
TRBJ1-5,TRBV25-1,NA,CASSESSGSSNQPQHF
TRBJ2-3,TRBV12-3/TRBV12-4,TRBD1,CASSTGQVTDTQYF
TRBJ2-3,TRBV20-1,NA,CSAASGRADTQYF
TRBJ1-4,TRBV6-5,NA,CASSGRANEKLFF
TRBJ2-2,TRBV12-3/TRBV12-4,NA,CASSFAQGTAGELFF
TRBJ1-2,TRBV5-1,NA,CASSSQGVGYGYTF
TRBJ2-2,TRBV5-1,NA,CASSLEAVTGELFF
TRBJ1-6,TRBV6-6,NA,CASSSRGTTNNSPLHF
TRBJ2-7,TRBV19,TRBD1,CASSSETGYEQYF
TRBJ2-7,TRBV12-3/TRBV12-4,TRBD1,CASSLITGGPYEQYF
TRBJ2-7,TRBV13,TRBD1,CASSRDRGISEQYF
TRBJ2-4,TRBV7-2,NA,CASSSRDGVKNIQYF
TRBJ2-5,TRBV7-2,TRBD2,CASSLGGTSGGETQYF
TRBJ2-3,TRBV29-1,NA,CSVGVSTDTQYF
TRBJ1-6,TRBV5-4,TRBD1,CASSSGQDLYNSPLHF
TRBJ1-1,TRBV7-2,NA,CASSSPGTEAFF
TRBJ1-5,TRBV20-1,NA,CSAQEWAFNQPQHF
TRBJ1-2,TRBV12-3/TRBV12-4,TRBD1,CASREGQVYGYTF
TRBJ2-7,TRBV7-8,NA,CASSLAQIGVGGYEQYF
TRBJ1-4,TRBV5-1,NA,CASRDTNEKLFF
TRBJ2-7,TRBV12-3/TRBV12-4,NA,CASSLQGGRESYEQYF
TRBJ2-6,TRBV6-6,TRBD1,CASRKDRGLPGANVLTF
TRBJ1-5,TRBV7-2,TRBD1,CASSDRGGQPQHF
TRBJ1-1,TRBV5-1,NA,CASSPGLGLNTEAFF
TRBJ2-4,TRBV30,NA,CAHSGPTLLAKNIQYF
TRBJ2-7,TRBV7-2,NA,CASSKDLNRGEQYF
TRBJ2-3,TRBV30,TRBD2,CAWSGLAGGTDTQYF
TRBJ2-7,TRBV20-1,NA,CSARVWTGEQYF
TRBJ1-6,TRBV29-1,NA,CSVALGGLESPLHF